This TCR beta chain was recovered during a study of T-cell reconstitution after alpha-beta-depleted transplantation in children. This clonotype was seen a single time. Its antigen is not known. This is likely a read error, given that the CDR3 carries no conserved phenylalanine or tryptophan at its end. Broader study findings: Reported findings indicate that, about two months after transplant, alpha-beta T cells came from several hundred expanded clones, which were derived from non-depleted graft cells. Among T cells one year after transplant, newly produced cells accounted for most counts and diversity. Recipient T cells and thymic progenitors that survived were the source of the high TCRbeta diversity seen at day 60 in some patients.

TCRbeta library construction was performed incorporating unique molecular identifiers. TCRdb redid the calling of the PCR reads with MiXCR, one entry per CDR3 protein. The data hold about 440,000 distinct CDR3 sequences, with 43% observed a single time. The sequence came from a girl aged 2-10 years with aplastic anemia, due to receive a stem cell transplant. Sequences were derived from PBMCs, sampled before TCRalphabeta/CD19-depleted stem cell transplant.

CDR3 DNA sequence: TGCGCCAGCAGCTCACAGGGGCCCACCTACGAGCAGTACCTC. This sequence encodes CASSSQGPTYEQYL. The chain couples TRBV5-1 to TRBJ2-7; 7 bases match TRBD1. Losses at the gene ends were 3 bases for V and 2 bases for J; bases not matched to a gene: 5. Looked up from germline, CDR1 is SGHRS and CDR2 is YFSETQ. The CDR3 is made up of 14 amino acids.